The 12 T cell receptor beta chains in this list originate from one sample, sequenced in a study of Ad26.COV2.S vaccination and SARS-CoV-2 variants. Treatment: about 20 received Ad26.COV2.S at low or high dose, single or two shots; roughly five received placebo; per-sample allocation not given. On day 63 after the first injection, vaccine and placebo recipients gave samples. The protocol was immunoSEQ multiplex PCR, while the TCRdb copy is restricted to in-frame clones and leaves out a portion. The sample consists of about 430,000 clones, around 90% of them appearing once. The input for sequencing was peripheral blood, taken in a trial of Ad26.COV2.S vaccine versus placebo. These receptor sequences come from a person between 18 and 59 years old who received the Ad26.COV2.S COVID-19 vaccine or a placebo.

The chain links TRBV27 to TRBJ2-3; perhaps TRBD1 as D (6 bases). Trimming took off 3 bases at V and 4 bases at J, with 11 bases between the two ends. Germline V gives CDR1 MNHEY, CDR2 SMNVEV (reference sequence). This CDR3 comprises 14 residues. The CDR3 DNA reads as TGTGCCAGCAGTTTCGAAGGGGGACCAGATACGCAGTATTTT. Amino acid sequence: CASSFEGGPDTQYF.

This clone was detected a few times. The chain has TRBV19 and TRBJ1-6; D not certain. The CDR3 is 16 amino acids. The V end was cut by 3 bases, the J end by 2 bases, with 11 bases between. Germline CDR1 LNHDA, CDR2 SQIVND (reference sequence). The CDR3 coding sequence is TGTGCCAGTAGTATGGGTCACGCCGCCTATAATTCACCCCTCCACTTT. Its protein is CASSMGHAAYNSPLHF. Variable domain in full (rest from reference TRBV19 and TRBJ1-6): DGGITQSPKYLFRKEGQNVTLSCEQNLNHDAMYWYRQDPGQGLRLIYYSQIVNDFQKGDIAEGYSVSREKKESFPLTVTSAQKNPTAFYLCASSMGHAAYNSPLHFGNGTRLTVT.

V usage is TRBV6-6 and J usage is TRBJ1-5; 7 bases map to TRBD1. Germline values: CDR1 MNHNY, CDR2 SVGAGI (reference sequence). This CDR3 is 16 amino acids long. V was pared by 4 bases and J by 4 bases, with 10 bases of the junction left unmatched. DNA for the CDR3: TGTGCCAGCAGTTCCCTGGTCGGGACAGTGAATCAGCCCCAGCATTTT. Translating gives CASSSLVGTVNQPQHF.

The CDR3 protein is CSAKGVETQYF. CDR3 nucleotide sequence: TGCAGTGCTAAGGGAGTTGAGACCCAGTACTTC. The rearrangement uses TRBV20-1 and TRBJ2-5; D is possibly TRBD2 (5 bases). There are 11 residues in the CDR3. CDR1 is DFQATT and CDR2 is SNEGSKA in the germline V gene (reference sequence). The V end lost 4 bases, the J end lost 5 bases, and 8 bases lay between the germline ends.

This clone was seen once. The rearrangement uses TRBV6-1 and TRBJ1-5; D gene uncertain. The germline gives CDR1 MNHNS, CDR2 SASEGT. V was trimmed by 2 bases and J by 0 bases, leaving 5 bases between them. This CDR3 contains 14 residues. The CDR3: CASSEFNSNQPQHF. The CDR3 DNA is TGTGCCAGCAGTGAATTCAATAGCAATCAGCCCCAGCATTTT.

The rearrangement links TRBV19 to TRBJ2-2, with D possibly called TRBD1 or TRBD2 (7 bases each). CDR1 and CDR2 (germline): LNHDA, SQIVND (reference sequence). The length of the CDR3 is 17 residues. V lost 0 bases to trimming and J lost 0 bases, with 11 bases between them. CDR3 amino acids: CASSIDQGGTNTGELFF. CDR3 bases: TGTGCCAGTAGTATAGATCAGGGGGGGACGAACACCGGGGAGCTGTTTTTT.

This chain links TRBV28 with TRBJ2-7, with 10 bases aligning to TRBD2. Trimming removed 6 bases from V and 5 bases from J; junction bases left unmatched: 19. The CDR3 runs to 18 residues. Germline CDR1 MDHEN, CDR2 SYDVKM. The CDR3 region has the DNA TGTGCCAGCAGCTCAATTCTCGATGGGGCTAGCGGGAGTAACGAGCAGTACTTC. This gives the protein CASSSILDGASGSNEQYF.

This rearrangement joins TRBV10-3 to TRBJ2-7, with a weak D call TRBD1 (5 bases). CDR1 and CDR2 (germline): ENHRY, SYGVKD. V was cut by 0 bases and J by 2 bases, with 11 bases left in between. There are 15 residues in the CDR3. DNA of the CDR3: TGTGCCATCAGTGAGTCTACAGGTTTAACCTACGAGCAGTACTTC. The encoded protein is CAISESTGLTYEQYF.

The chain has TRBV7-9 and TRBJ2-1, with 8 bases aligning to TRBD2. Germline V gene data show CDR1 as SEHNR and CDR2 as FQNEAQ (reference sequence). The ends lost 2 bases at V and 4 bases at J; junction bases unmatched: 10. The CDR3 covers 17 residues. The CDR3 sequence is CASSLSGAGEIYNEQFF. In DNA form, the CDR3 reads TGTGCCAGCAGCTTAAGTGGAGCGGGGGAGATTTACAATGAGCAGTTCTTC. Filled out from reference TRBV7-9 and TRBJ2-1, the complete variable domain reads DTGVSQNPRHKITKRGQNVTFRCDPISEHNRLYWYRQTLGQGPEFLTYFQNEAQLEKSRLLSDRFSAERPKGSFSTLEIQRTEQGDSAMYLCASSLSGAGEIYNEQFFGPGTRLTVL.

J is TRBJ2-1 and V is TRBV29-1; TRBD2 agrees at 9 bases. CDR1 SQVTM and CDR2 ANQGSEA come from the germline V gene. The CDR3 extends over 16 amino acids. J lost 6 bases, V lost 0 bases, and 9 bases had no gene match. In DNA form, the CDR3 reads TGCAGCGTTGAAGATCTTGGCGGGAGGGCCCTCAATGAGCAGTTCTTC. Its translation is CSVEDLGGRALNEQFF.

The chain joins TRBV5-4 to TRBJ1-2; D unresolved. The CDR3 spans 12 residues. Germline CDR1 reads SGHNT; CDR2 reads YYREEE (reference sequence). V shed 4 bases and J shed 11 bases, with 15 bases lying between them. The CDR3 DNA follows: TGTGCCAGCAGCCCGGACGGTTTTGGGTACACCTTC. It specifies CASSPDGFGYTF.

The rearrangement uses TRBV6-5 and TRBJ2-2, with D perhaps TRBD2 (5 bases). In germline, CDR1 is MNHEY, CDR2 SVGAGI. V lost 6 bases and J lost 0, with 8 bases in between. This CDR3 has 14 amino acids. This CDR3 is CASRRGANTGELFF. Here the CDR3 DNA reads TGTGCCAGCAGACGGGGAGCGAACACCGGGGAGCTGTTTTTT.